Listed here is a single T cell receptor (beta chain). This specimen belongs to a study of T cell changes during pregnancy in multiple sclerosis. Clones were read by immunoSEQ multiplex PCR, and TCRdb kept only the in-frame ones, dropping some. The data hold about 45,000 clones, with approximately 96% observed a single time. This sample comprised peripheral blood, obtained in the second trimester of pregnancy. The source of this sequence is a female donor with multiple sclerosis, enrolled in a pregnancy study.

The CDR3 region has the DNA TGCGCCAGCAGCCGGGACACCTCCTACGAGCAGTACTTC. This sequence encodes CASSRDTSYEQYF. V usage is TRBV5-1 and J usage is TRBJ2-7, with a possible D match to TRBD1 (6 bases). Germline CDR1 and CDR2: SGHRS and YFSETQ. Trimming stripped 4 bases from V and 0 bases from J, with 8 bases between. This CDR3 is built from 13 residues. Combining the CDR3 with reference TRBV5-1 and TRBJ2-7 gives the whole variable domain KAGVTQTPRYLIKTRGQQVTLSCSPISGHRSVSWYQQTPGQGLQFLFEYFSETQRNKGNFPGRFSGRQFSNSRSEMNVSTLELGDSALYLCASSRDTSYEQYFGPGTRLTVT.